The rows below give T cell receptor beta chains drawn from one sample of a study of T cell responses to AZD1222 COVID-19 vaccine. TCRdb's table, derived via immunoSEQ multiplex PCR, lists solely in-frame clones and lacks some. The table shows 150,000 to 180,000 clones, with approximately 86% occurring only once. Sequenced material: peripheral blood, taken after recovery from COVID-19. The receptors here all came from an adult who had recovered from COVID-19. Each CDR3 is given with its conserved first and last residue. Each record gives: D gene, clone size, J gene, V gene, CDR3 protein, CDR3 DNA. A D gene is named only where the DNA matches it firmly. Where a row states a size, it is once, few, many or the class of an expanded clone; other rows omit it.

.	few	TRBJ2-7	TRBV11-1	CASSLRDSSYEQYF	TGTGCCAGCAGCTTAAGGGATAGCTCCTACGAGCAGTACTTC
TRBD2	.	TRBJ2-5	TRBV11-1	CASRLRGGSETQYF	TGTGCCAGCAGACTAAGGGGCGGGAGTGAGACCCAGTACTTC
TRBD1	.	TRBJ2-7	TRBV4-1	CASSQEQGAGYEQYF	TGCGCCAGCAGCCAAGAACAGGGGGCGGGCTACGAGCAGTACTTC
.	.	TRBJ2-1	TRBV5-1	CASTLMGGANEQFF	TGCGCCAGCACCTTAATGGGGGGGGCCAATGAGCAGTTCTTC
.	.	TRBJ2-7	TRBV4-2	CASSQPGTYEQYF	TGTGCCAGCAGCCAACCGGGGACCTACGAGCAGTACTTC
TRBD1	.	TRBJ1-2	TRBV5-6	CASSRAGTGDYGYTF	TGTGCCAGCAGTCGAGCCGGGACAGGCGACTATGGCTACACCTTC
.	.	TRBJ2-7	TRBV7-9	CASSQGAISYEQYF	TGTGCCAGCAGCCAAGGAGCAATCTCCTACGAGCAGTACTTC
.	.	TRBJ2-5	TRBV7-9	CASSLVGIQETQYF	TGTGCCAGCAGCTTAGTGGGGATACAAGAGACCCAGTACTTC
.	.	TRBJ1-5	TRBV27	CASRQGSQPQHF	TGTGCCAGCAGGCAGGGGAGTCAGCCCCAGCATTTT
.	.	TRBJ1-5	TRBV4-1	CASSQGPYNQPQHF	TGCGCCAGCAGCCAAGGACCTTACAATCAGCCCCAGCATTTT
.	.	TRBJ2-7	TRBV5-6	CASKRQRFSYEQYF	TGTGCCAGCAAGAGACAGAGATTCTCTTACGAGCAGTACTTC
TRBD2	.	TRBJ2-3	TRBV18	CASSPTSGRADTQYF	TGTGCCAGCTCACCAACTAGCGGGAGAGCAGATACGCAGTATTTT
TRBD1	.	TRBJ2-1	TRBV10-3	CAISPQGAFYNEQFF	TGTGCCATCAGCCCACAGGGGGCTTTCTACAATGAGCAGTTCTTC
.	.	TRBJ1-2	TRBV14	CASSQDPRIPRGYTF	TGTGCCAGCAGCCAAGATCCTCGAATCCCTCGGGGCTACACCTTC
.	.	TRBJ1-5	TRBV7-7	CASSSGLDQPQHF	TGTGCTAGCAGCTCCGGTTTGGATCAGCCCCAGCATTTT
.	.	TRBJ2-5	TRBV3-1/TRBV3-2	CASSQDRPGETQYF	TGTGCCAGCAGCCAAGATAGGCCAGGGGAGACCCAGTACTTC
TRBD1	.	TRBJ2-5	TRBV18	CASSPSPRGLGVQETQYF	TGTGCCAGCTCACCATCGCCCAGGGGGCTCGGGGTCCAAGAGACCCAGTACTTC
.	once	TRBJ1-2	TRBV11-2	CASSLDRGGWNGYTF	TGTGCCAGCAGCTTAGATCGGGGAGGGTGGAATGGCTACACCTTC
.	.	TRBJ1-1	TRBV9	CASSVGTDLINTEAFF	TGTGCCAGCAGCGTAGGGACAGACTTGATAAACACTGAAGCTTTCTTT
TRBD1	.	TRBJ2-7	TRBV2	CASGTENYEQYF	TGTGCCAGCGGGACAGAGAACTACGAGCAGTACTTC
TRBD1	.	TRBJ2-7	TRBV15	CATSRDGQGSYEQYF	TGTGCCACCAGCAGAGACGGACAGGGATCCTACGAGCAGTACTTC
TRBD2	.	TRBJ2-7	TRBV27	CASSRTSGRAYEQYF	TGTGCCAGCAGTAGGACTAGCGGGAGGGCCTACGAGCAGTACTTC
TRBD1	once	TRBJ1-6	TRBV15	CATSQGGFSSPLHF	TGTGCCACCTCTCAGGGGGGGTTTAGTTCACCCCTCCACTTT
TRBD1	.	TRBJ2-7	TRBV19	CASSPWDRGYEQYF	TGTGCCAGTAGTCCGTGGGACAGGGGCTACGAGCAGTACTTC
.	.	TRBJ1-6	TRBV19	CASSRIPSSYNSPLHF	TGTGCCAGTAGTAGAATCCCGAGCTCCTATAATTCACCCCTCCACTTT
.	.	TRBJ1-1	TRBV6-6	CASSLKQNTEAFF	TGTGCCAGCAGTTTGAAACAGAACACTGAAGCTTTCTTT
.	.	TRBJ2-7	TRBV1	CTSSQGPSASGSTYEQYF	TGCACCAGCAGCCAAGGGCCCTCGGCTAGCGGGAGTACCTACGAGCAGTACTTC
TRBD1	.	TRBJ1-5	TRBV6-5	CASSYLGTDQPQHF	TGTGCCAGCAGTTACTTAGGGACAGATCAGCCCCAGCATTTT
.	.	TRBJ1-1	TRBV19	CASSIAGGPNTEAFF	TGTGCCAGTAGTATAGCCGGGGGGCCGAACACTGAAGCTTTCTTT
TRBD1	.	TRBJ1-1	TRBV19	CASPGQGTNTEAFF	TGTGCCAGCCCAGGACAGGGGACCAACACTGAAGCTTTCTTT
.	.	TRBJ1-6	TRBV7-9	CASSRGEERNSPLHF	TGTGCCAGCAGCCGCGGGGAAGAAAGAAATTCACCCCTCCACTTT
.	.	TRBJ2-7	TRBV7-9	CASSPKEKNYEQYF	TGTGCCAGCAGCCCGAAGGAGAAAAACTACGAGCAGTACTTC
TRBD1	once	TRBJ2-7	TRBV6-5	CAIPKDREIGEQYF	TGTGCCATTCCTAAGGACAGGGAGATTGGGGAGCAGTACTTC
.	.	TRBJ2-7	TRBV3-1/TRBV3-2	CASSHLQGSYEQYF	TGTGCCAGCAGCCACTTACAGGGTTCCTACGAGCAGTACTTC
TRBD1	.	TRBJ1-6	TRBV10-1	CASSESAGQGVCNSPLHF	TGCGCCAGCAGTGAGTCAGCGGGACAGGGTGTGTGTAATTCACCCCTCCACTTT
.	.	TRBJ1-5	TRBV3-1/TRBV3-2	CASSQRDQPQHF	TGTGCCAGCAGCCAAAGGGATCAGCCCCAGCATTTT
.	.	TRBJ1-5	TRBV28	CASTPVGGTQPQHF	TGTGCCAGCACTCCCGTTGGGGGAACTCAGCCCCAGCATTTT
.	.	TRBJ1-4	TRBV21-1	CASSILGAIATNEKLFF	TGTGCCAGCAGCATTTTAGGGGCCATAGCGACTAATGAAAAACTGTTTTTT
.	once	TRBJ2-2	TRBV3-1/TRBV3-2	CASSPSGTGELFF	TGTGCCAGCAGTCCTAGTGGCACCGGGGAGCTGTTTTTT
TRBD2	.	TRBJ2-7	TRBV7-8	CASSSLVGTSGGFREQYF	TGTGCCAGCAGCTCACTCGTGGGGACTAGCGGGGGTTTCCGCGAGCAGTACTTC
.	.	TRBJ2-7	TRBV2	CASSFRDEQYF	TGTGCCAGCAGTTTCCGGGACGAGCAGTACTTC
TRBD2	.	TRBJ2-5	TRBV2	CASSVVAGAQETQYF	TGTGCCAGCAGTGTTGTAGCGGGGGCTCAAGAGACCCAGTACTTC
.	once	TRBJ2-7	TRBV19	CASTPLWRDYEQYF	TGTGCCAGTACCCCGTTGTGGAGAGACTACGAGCAGTACTTC
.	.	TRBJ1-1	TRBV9	CASSVDQLGTEAFF	TGTGCCAGCAGCGTAGACCAGCTAGGCACTGAAGCTTTCTTT
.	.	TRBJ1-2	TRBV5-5	CASSPGLSRTLSTF	TGTGCCAGCAGCCCGGGACTCTCTAGGACGCTTAGTACCTTC
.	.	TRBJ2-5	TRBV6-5	CASSRETSGETQYF	TGTGCCAGCAGTAGGGAAACTTCAGGGGAGACCCAGTACTTC
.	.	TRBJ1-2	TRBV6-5	CASSYLGENYGYTF	TGTGCCAGCAGTTACTTGGGAGAGAACTATGGCTACACCTTC